This TCR beta chain was captured by sequencing in a study of blood T cell repertoires in COVID-19. Study in general: COVID-19 samples collected from the United States, Italy and Spain covered acute and convalescent phases. T cells, B-cell-depleted T cells, or PBMCs provided the cDNA or gDNA that served as material.

Methods used by the authors: Amplification from reference gene primers served as the basis for estimated nucleated cell counts. TCRdb's copy holds only in-frame clones and misses some; the assay was immunoSEQ multiplex PCR. Clone size and V and J calls were adopted from that table, with D and trimming inferred from the DNA. The table shows under 300,000 clones, with around 86% occurring only once. Germline V gene lookup returns CDR1 SGHRS and CDR2 YFSETQ. This CDR3 comprises 16 residues. V lost 2 bases and J lost 0; bases outside the gene matches: 6. The V call is TRBV5-1, the J call TRBJ2-3, with 7 bases lining up with TRBD2. Material for sequencing was peripheral blood. The TCR sequence derives from a man aged 25 to 40 who had recovered from COVID-19. The CDR3 DNA follows: TGCGCCAGCAGCTTTGGCGGGGGAGCAAGCACAGATACGCAGTATTTT. Protein product: CASSFGGGASTDTQYF.